A selection of T cell receptor beta chains follows, all from one sample in a study of immune heterogeneity within non-small cell lung tumors. TCRdb processed the multiplex PCR reads anew with MiXCR; each CDR3 protein has one entry. Of a few thousand distinct CDR3 sequences listed, approximately 26% were seen once; the top ten hold 15% to 20%. The specimen sequenced was lung tumor tissue. The receptor set was obtained from a man between 60 and 70 years old with non-small cell lung cancer. Both conserved end residues are part of each CDR3. The order of the fields is V gene, J gene, clone size, D gene, CDR3 protein, CDR3 DNA. A D gene is named only where the DNA matches it firmly. For some rows the clone size is stated as once, few or many, or as a class when expanded; others skip it.

TRBV6-1,TRBJ2-1,medium-sized,-,CASTLVSSYNEQFF,TGTGCCAGCACTCTGGTGAGCTCCTACAATGAGCAGTTCTTC
TRBV19,TRBJ2-1,medium-sized,TRBD1,CASSIRTGTYNEQFF,TGTGCCAGTAGTATCCGGACAGGGACTTACAATGAGCAGTTCTTC
TRBV5-1,TRBJ2-3,medium-sized,-,CASSLEGRTSDTQYF,TGCGCCAGCAGCTTGGAGGGGCGGACCTCAGATACGCAGTATTTT
TRBV10-3,TRBJ2-2,medium-sized,-,CAISLTFQRGPTGELFF,TGTGCCATCAGCCTGACCTTCCAGAGGGGACCTACCGGGGAGCTGTTTTTT
TRBV30,TRBJ1-1,medium-sized,TRBD1,CAWTSTGDTEAFF,TGTGCCTGGACCAGCACAGGGGACACTGAAGCTTTCTTT
TRBV19,TRBJ2-6,few,-,CASRIQGANVLTF,TGTGCCAGTAGAATACAGGGGGCCAACGTCCTGACTTTC
TRBV7-9,TRBJ2-2,-,-,CASSSRLVTGELFF,TGTGCCAGCAGCTCCAGGCTTGTCACCGGGGAGCTGTTTTTT
TRBV20-1,TRBJ2-1,medium-sized,-,CSARHGAYNEQFF,TGCAGTGCTAGGCACGGTGCCTACAATGAGCAGTTCTTC
TRBV7-9,TRBJ1-2,few,-,CASSLGPWTDSNYGCTF,TGTGCCAGCAGCTTAGGCCCCTGGACGGATTCTAACTATGGCTGCACCTTC
TRBV11-2,TRBJ2-2,large,-,CASSITMNTGELFF,TGTGCCAGCAGCATCACCATGAACACCGGGGAGCTGTTTTTT
TRBV10-3,TRBJ2-7,medium-sized,-,CAISGVDRYEQYF,TGTGCCATCAGTGGAGTGGACCGCTACGAGCAGTACTTC
TRBV20-1,TRBJ1-2,medium-sized,-,CSALEGRDGYTF,TGCAGTGCCCTGGAAGGGCGCGATGGCTACACCTTC
TRBV12-3/TRBV12-4,TRBJ1-5,large,TRBD1,CASSYGTVNQPQHF,TGTGCCAGCAGTTACGGGACAGTGAATCAGCCCCAGCATTTT
TRBV9,TRBJ2-2,medium-sized,TRBD2,CASENLAGGGTGELFF,TGTGCCAGCGAAAATCTAGCGGGTGGAGGGACCGGGGAGCTGTTTTTT
TRBV30,TRBJ2-2,medium-sized,-,CAWTNWYTGELFF,TGTGCCTGGACGAATTGGTACACCGGGGAGCTGTTTTTT
TRBV20-1,TRBJ2-3,medium-sized,-,CSGTRGGGSDTQYF,TGCAGTGGGACAAGGGGAGGGGGGAGCGATACGCAGTATTTT